This TCR beta chain was sequenced for a study of cytomegalovirus exposure and HLA in healthy donors. Primers: 60 Vbeta forward and 13 Jbeta reverse. The method was immunoSEQ multiplex PCR; TCRdb's version includes in-frame clones alone and lacks a portion of them. This table has approximately 100,000 clones, more than 75% appearing once. The study, taken as a whole, reports: Compared with the roughly 700-donor mean, an Asian-associated ancestry cluster reportedly had fewer N-insertions, according to a later analysis.

As for this clone: The target antigen is unknown.

Germline CDR1 reads SGHTA; CDR2 reads FQGTGA. There are 15 residues in the CDR3. V was trimmed by 5 bases and J by 5 bases, leaving 13 bases between them. Specimen: PBMCs. This TCR was sampled from a woman between 40 and 50 years old in good health and CMV-seronegative. J is TRBJ1-6 and V is TRBV7-3, with TRBD1 as a possible D gene (5 bases). CDR3 region: CASSPHGGNNSPLHF. In nucleotides, the CDR3 is TGTGCCAGCAGCCCCCACGGGGGAAATAATTCACCCCTCCACTTT.